These T cell receptor beta chains were read from a single sample in a study of cytomegalovirus exposure and HLA in healthy donors. Assay used: immunoSEQ multiplex PCR; TCRdb lists only in-frame clones, some missing. This table holds over 80,000 clones, around 73% found once. Sequences were obtained from PBMCs. These TCRs come from a man aged 35-49 years in good health and CMV-seronegative. Both conserved end residues are part of each CDR3. D genes are given only for firm matches. Clone size appears in some rows only: once, few, many, or a class for an expanded clone.

CDR3	DNA	D	size	J	V
CASSETPSGANTGELFF	TGTGCCAGCAGTGAAACCCCGAGCGGAGCTAACACCGGGGAGCTGTTTTTT	NA	NA	TRBJ2-2	TRBV2
CASSGGLSNEQFF	TGTGCCAGCAGCGGGGGACTTTCGAATGAGCAGTTCTTC	NA	few	TRBJ2-1	TRBV9
CASSVTSGEYEQYF	TGTGCCAGCAGCGTAACTAGCGGGGAGTACGAGCAGTACTTC	TRBD2	NA	TRBJ2-7	TRBV2
CAWEGQATEKLFF	TGTGCCTGGGAGGGACAGGCGACGGAAAAACTGTTTTTT	TRBD1	NA	TRBJ1-4	TRBV30
CAIKGTGEIGYNEQFF	TGTGCCATCAAAGGGACAGGGGAAATAGGGTACAATGAGCAGTTCTTC	TRBD1	many	TRBJ2-1	TRBV10-3
CASSQDELNIQYF	TGCGCCAGCAGCCAAGATGAACTAAACATTCAGTACTTC	NA	NA	TRBJ2-4	TRBV4-1
CASSRSNTEAFF	TGTGCCAGCTCCAGATCGAACACTGAAGCTTTCTTT	NA	NA	TRBJ1-1	TRBV19
CASRQGASSIGSPLHF	TGTGCCAGCAGGCAGGGGGCGTCTAGTATTGGTTCACCCCTCCACTTT	TRBD1	once	TRBJ1-6	TRBV2
CASSFTGDGGYTF	TGTGCCAGCAGCTTTACAGGGGACGGCGGCTACACCTTC	TRBD1	NA	TRBJ1-2	TRBV7-9
CASSSGTGGYEQYF	TGTGCCAGCAGCTCCGGGACAGGGGGCTACGAGCAGTACTTC	TRBD1	NA	TRBJ2-7	TRBV2
CASPGGRNNQPQHF	TGTGCCAGCCCAGGCGGGAGAAACAATCAGCCCCAGCATTTT	NA	NA	TRBJ1-5	TRBV5-8
CASSVTQGAYSNQPQHF	TGTGCCAGCAGTGTTACACAGGGGGCTTATAGCAATCAGCCCCAGCATTTT	TRBD1	NA	TRBJ1-5	TRBV6-1
CASSHELAGGYNEQFF	TGTGCCAGCAGCCACGAGCTAGCGGGGGGATACAATGAGCAGTTCTTC	TRBD2	NA	TRBJ2-1	TRBV4-2
CASSRDRVFGYTF	TGTGCCAGCAGTCGGGACAGGGTCTTTGGCTACACCTTC	TRBD1	NA	TRBJ1-2	TRBV6-5
CATSRVSGDYGYTF	TGTGCCACCAGCAGAGTTTCAGGGGACTATGGCTACACCTTC	NA	NA	TRBJ1-2	TRBV15
CASSLGGNTEAFF	TGTGCCAGCAGCTTAGGGGGGAACACTGAAGCTTTCTTT	NA	NA	TRBJ1-1	TRBV5-5
CASSQEGRNYGYTF	TGTGCCAGCAGCCAAGAGGGGAGAAACTATGGCTACACCTTC	NA	once	TRBJ1-2	TRBV4-2
CASSSTLDRGETQYF	TGTGCCAGCAGCTCAACCCTCGACAGGGGAGAGACCCAGTACTTC	TRBD1	NA	TRBJ2-5	TRBV25-1
CASSRDRSYNEQFF	TGTGCCAGCTCGCGGGACAGGTCGTACAATGAGCAGTTCTTC	TRBD1	few	TRBJ2-1	TRBV5-4